This T cell receptor beta chain was sequenced during a study of cytomegalovirus exposure and HLA in healthy donors. Study-level information: When 398 donors were genotyped, about 80% of them were found to fall in the Caucasian-associated ancestry cluster.

Trimming left V 0 bases short and J 3 bases short, with 8 bases between. There are 14 residues in the CDR3. In germline, CDR1 is MGHRA, CDR2 YSYEKL. Findings and caveats of the study: Earlier analysis found most TCR beta V segments productive about 87% or about 30% of the time. There were fewer than 200 TCR beta chains listed as cytomegalovirus-associated. The classifier, whose performance was assessed in both the original and validation cohorts, reportedly diagnosed cytomegalovirus status with high specificity and sensitivity.

This clone was counted only a few times. No antigen is known for it. PCR amplification relied on 60 Vbeta primers (plus 13 Jbeta primers). Profiling relied on immunoSEQ multiplex PCR, and the TCRdb table lists in-frame clones only, not all of them. The sample carries approximately 190,000 clones, 81% recorded once. The receptor was isolated from a man aged 40-49 years in good health and CMV-seropositive. V and J are TRBV4-1 and TRBJ1-1; D unclear. The sequenced material came from PBMCs. The CDR3 here is CASSQEAGYTEAFF. In DNA, the CDR3 is TGCGCCAGCAGCCAAGAAGCGGGATACACTGAAGCTTTCTTT.